These 32 T cell receptor beta chains were sequenced from one sample in a study of T cell responses to AZD1222 COVID-19 vaccine. Sequencing was performed with immunoSEQ multiplex PCR; in TCRdb, only in-frame clones are kept and a portion is missing. Of tens of thousands of clones listed, roughly 87% are singletons. The sequencing here drew on peripheral blood, taken on day 0 of AZD1222 vaccination. These TCRs come from an adult in good health.

The V call is TRBV2, the J call TRBJ1-1; D is perhaps TRBD1 (5 bases). This CDR3 is built from 14 residues. Between the trimmed V and J ends, which lost 0 bases and 7 bases, there was a span of 12 bases. Germline CDR1 is SNHLY and CDR2 is FYNNEI. In DNA form, the CDR3 reads TGTGCCAGCAGTGAAGCGCGGGGGAACGGTGAAGCTTTCTTT. This gives the protein CASSEARGNGEAFF. Full variable domain (missing parts from reference TRBV2 and TRBJ1-1): EPEVTQTPSHQVTQMGQEVILRCVPISNHLYFYWYRQILGQKVEFLVSFYNNEISEKSEIFDDQFSVERPDGSNFTLKIRSTKLEDSAMYFCASSEARGNGEAFFGQGTRLTVV.

This chain uses TRBV28 with TRBJ1-2, with 8 bases fitting TRBD1. From germline, CDR1 is MDHEN and CDR2 SYDVKM. This CDR3 contains 13 residues. V trimming: 6 bases; J trimming: 8 bases; junction bases outside the gene matches: 8. The CDR3 region is CASSSGTGVGYTF. The DNA for the CDR3 is TGTGCCAGCAGCTCCGGGACAGGCGTAGGCTACACCTTC.

This chain uses TRBV19 with TRBJ1-1; D unresolved. The CDR3 covers 13 residues. CDR1 is LNHDA and CDR2 is SQIVND in the germline V gene (reference sequence). Trimming shortened V by 6 bases and J by 0 bases, and 8 bases separated the two germline ends. The CDR3 sequence: CASRRQLNTEAFF. The CDR3 DNA sequence: TGTGCCAGTAGACGTCAGCTGAACACTGAAGCTTTCTTT.

The rearrangement links TRBV4-2 to TRBJ2-1; 7 bases line up with TRBD2. The trim removed 4 bases at V and 4 bases at J, leaving 1 base unmatched. Germline V gives CDR1 LGHNA, CDR2 YNFKEQ. The CDR3 loop spans 13 amino acids. In DNA, the CDR3 is TGTGCCAGCAGCCGGGGGGGTTACAATGAGCAGTTCTTC. Translated, it gives CASSRGGYNEQFF.

The genes are TRBV28 and TRBJ1-1, with no clear D. V was shortened by 4 bases and J by 2 bases, with 8 bases between the two germline ends. Germline CDR1 reads MDHEN; CDR2 reads SYDVKM. The CDR3 contains 13 residues. CDR3 sequence reads: CASSSTPNTEAFF. The CDR3 DNA follows: TGTGCCAGCAGTTCGACCCCCAACACTGAAGCTTTCTTT.

This clone was recorded many times. The chain links TRBV4-1 to TRBJ1-5; unclear D gene. Trimming shortened V by 3 bases and J by 2 bases, and 14 bases separated the two germline ends. This CDR3 comprises 16 residues. The germline CDR1 and CDR2 sequences are MGHRA and YSYEKL. The CDR3 coding sequence is TGCGCCAGCAGCCACAGTGCGGTCCGGGGCAATCAGCCCCAGCATTTT. This translates into CASSHSAVRGNQPQHF.

V gene TRBV5-8 combines with J gene TRBJ2-7; D might be TRBD1 (6 bases). Germline-derived CDR1 and CDR2 are SGHTS and YDEGEE. The V end was cut by 4 bases, the J end by 5 bases, with 19 bases between. This CDR3 region has 15 residues. CDR3 coding DNA: TGTGCCAGCAGCCCAGGGGTTCGAAGGGACCACGAGCAGTACTTC. Translating gives CASSPGVRRDHEQYF.

This clone appeared once. This sequence joins TRBV28 and TRBJ1-6; 7 nucleotides agree with TRBD1. With V trimmed by 4 bases and J by 1 base, 4 bases remained unmatched. The CDR3 is 16 residues long. Germline V gene data show CDR1 as MDHEN and CDR2 as SYDVKM. The CDR3 coding sequence is TGTGCCAGCAGTTATGGGGACAGATCCTATAATTCACCCCTCCACTTT. Residues: CASSYGDRSYNSPLHF. Variable domain in full (rest from reference TRBV28 and TRBJ1-6): DVKVTQSSRYLVKRTGEKVFLECVQDMDHENMFWYRQDPGLGLRLIYFSYDVKMKEKGDIPEGYSVSREKKERFSLILESASTNQTSMYLCASSYGDRSYNSPLHFGNGTRLTVT.

The J gene is TRBJ1-2, the V gene TRBV3-1 (or the pseudogene TRBV3-2); D ambiguous. V was cut by 4 bases and J by 5 bases, with 11 bases left in between. The CDR3 runs to 13 residues. Germline assignment: CDR1 LGHDT and CDR2 YNNKEL (reference sequence). CDR3 sequence: CASSPEGLYGYTF. CDR3 nucleotide sequence: TGTGCCAGCAGCCCTGAAGGGCTATATGGCTACACCTTC.

J is TRBJ1-1 and V is TRBV7-9, with D uncertain. CDR1 SEHNR and CDR2 FQNEAQ come from the germline V gene (reference sequence). The CDR3 is 12 amino acids. Deletions cut 5 bases from V and 1 base from J, with 5 bases between. In nucleotides, the CDR3 is TGTGCCAGCAGCCCGCAGAACACTGAAGCTTTCTTT. Residues: CASSPQNTEAFF.

The CDR3 nucleotides are TGTGCCTGGGGGGGCCTGGGGGAGCTGTTTTTT. It translates to CAWGGLGELFF. J is TRBJ2-2 and V is TRBV30; weak D call: TRBD1 (6 bases). Germline loops: CDR1 GTSNPN, CDR2 SVGIG (reference sequence). With 5 bases removed from V and 8 bases from J, the gap between germline ends came to 9 bases. The CDR3 is made up of 11 amino acids.

A single count supports this clone. In DNA form, the CDR3 reads TGTGCCAGCAGCCCCCGATTGACCACAGATACGCAGTATTTT. As protein: CASSPRLTTDTQYF. The chain joins TRBV5-4 to TRBJ2-3; D is undetermined. Germline V gene data show CDR1 as SGHNT and CDR2 as YYREEE (reference sequence). Trimming removed 4 bases at V and 2 bases at J, with 11 bases between. The length of the CDR3 is 14 residues.

A few counts support this clone. Written as DNA, the CDR3 is TGCGCCAGCAGCCCTTTGGGAGCTTCTAATGAAAAACTGTTTTTT. It encodes CASSPLGASNEKLFF. The chain is built from TRBV4-1 and TRBJ1-4, with D unresolved. This CDR3 has 15 amino acids. The V and J ends lost 4 bases and 3 bases respectively, with 12 bases between them. In germline, CDR1 is MGHRA, CDR2 YSYEKL.

The chain combines TRBV6-2 or TRBV6-3 with TRBJ2-1; possibly TRBD2 for D (5 bases). Germline CDR1 reads MNHEY; CDR2 reads SVGEGT. The CDR3 spans 17 residues. V lost 2 bases and J 0 bases, leaving 14 bases between the germline ends. The CDR3 bases are TGTGCCAGCAGTTACCCCGACTACACTAGCTCCTACAATGAGCAGTTCTTC. This sequence encodes CASSYPDYTSSYNEQFF.

The gene calls are TRBV6-5 and TRBJ2-2; 7 bases agree with TRBD2. Trimming at V came to 7 bases and at J to 4 bases, leaving 9 bases not matched to a gene. In germline, CDR1 is MNHEY, CDR2 SVGAGI. The CDR3 runs 15 residues. The CDR3 sequence: CASTNQGGVTGELFF. The CDR3 DNA reads as TGTGCCAGCACGAATCAGGGAGGGGTCACCGGGGAGCTGTTTTTT.

This clone is classed as medium-sized (0.01 to 0.1%). The CDR3 nucleotides are TGCGCCAGCAGCCAAGCCCAGGGGACCTATAATTCACCCCTCCACTTT. This encodes CASSQAQGTYNSPLHF. The chain carries TRBV4-1 and TRBJ1-6; D may be TRBD1 (6 bases). CDR1 and CDR2 from the germline V gene are MGHRA and YSYEKL. The CDR3 is 16 amino acids. V was cut by 1 base and J by 2 bases, with 9 bases left in between.

CDR3 residues: CASSSRDRLAGELFF. In nucleotides, the CDR3 is TGTGCCAGCAGCTCCCGGGACCGGTTGGCCGGGGAGCTGTTTTTT. The V and J genes are TRBV7-9 and TRBJ2-2; D assignment may be TRBD1 or TRBD2 (5 bases each). This CDR3 has 15 amino acids. Germline assignment: CDR1 SEHNR and CDR2 FQNEAQ (reference sequence). V lost 4 bases to trimming and J lost 6 bases, with 15 bases between them.

This clone was picked up a small number of times. The chain joins TRBV14 to TRBJ1-5, with unresolved D. The CDR3 length is 13 residues. From germline, CDR1 is SGHDN and CDR2 FVKESK. V lost 0 bases, J lost 5 bases, and 5 bases lay in between. Here the CDR3 DNA reads TGTGCCAGCAGCCAAGAGAGGGATCAGCCCCAGCATTTT. It encodes CASSQERDQPQHF.

The V call is TRBV29-1, the J call TRBJ2-3, with 7 bases matching TRBD2. V was pared by 3 bases and J by 6 bases, with 6 bases of the junction left unmatched. This CDR3 is built from 13 residues. Looked up from germline, CDR1 is SQVTM and CDR2 is ANQGSEA. CDR3 loop: CSVEGLPRDTQYF. Here the CDR3 DNA reads TGCAGCGTTGAGGGACTACCCAGGGATACGCAGTATTTT.

The chain employs TRBV6-5 and TRBJ2-5, with D tentatively TRBD1 (5 bases). The CDR3 runs 14 residues. CDR1 and CDR2 (germline): MNHEY, SVGAGI. V was pared by 6 bases and J by 3 bases, with 14 bases between. CDR3 region: CASRPDIKKETQYF. The CDR3 DNA is TGTGCCAGCAGACCGGACATTAAAAAAGAGACCCAGTACTTC.

This clone was detected once. This chain connects TRBV28 to TRBJ1-1; D is ambiguous. V was shortened by 5 bases and J by 3 bases, with 10 bases between the two germline ends. This CDR3 contains 13 residues. Germline V gene lookup returns CDR1 MDHEN and CDR2 SYDVKM. The CDR3 sequence: CASSTLLDTEAFF. DNA of the CDR3: TGTGCCAGCAGTACCCTTTTAGACACTGAAGCTTTCTTT.

The rearrangement uses TRBV7-8 and TRBJ2-5; D is unclear. The CDR3 covers 11 residues. V was cut by 5 bases and J by 10 bases, with 11 bases left in between. The germline V gene has CDR1 SGHVS and CDR2 FQNEAQ. CDR3 sequence (DNA): TGTGCCAGCAGCCTCGCCCAGAGCCAGTACTTC. Its translation: CASSLAQSQYF.

This chain connects TRBV11-2 to TRBJ2-3; TRBD1 aligns across 8 bases. This CDR3 has 16 residues. V gave up 7 bases and J gave up 0 bases; unmatched junction bases: 9. In germline, CDR1 is SGHAT, CDR2 FQNNGV. The DNA of the CDR3 is TGTGCCAGCACGCAACAGGGGGATACTAGCACAGATACGCAGTATTTT. Amino acids: CASTQQGDTSTDTQYF.

The rearrangement uses TRBV19 and TRBJ2-3, with D hard to call. The CDR3 spans 15 residues. Germline CDR1 and CDR2: LNHDA and SQIVND (reference sequence). Between the trimmed V and J ends, which lost 4 bases and 2 bases, there was a span of 13 bases. DNA for the CDR3: TGTGCCAGTAGTAACTTCGGCCGACCCACAGATACGCAGTATTTT. The encoded protein is CASSNFGRPTDTQYF.

CDR3 nucleotide sequence: TGTGCCAGCAGTCGGGACCCGCGCTCCTACGAGCAGTACTTC. This sequence encodes CASSRDPRSYEQYF. The rearrangement links TRBV6-5 to TRBJ2-7; D tentatively fits TRBD1 or TRBD2 (5 bases each). Trimming stripped 5 bases from V and 0 bases from J, with 11 bases between. The CDR3 contains 14 residues. Per the germline V gene, CDR1 is MNHEY and CDR2 is SVGAGI.

The chain recombines TRBV24-1 with TRBJ2-2, with D uncertain. Trimming pared 4 bases from V and 0 bases from J, leaving 11 bases between. Germline assignment: CDR1 KGHDR and CDR2 SFDVKD. The CDR3 is 16 amino acids. For the CDR3, the DNA is TGTGCCACCAGTGAAGGAGCAAAAGCGAACACCGGGGAGCTGTTTTTT. Its protein is CATSEGAKANTGELFF.

This sequence joins TRBV7-2 and TRBJ1-1, with a possible D match to TRBD1 (5 bases). V lost 2 bases to trimming and J lost 1 base, with 11 bases between them. The germline CDR1 and CDR2 sequences are SGHTA and FQGNSA. This CDR3 comprises 15 residues. Here the CDR3 reads CASSLQGGENTEAFF. CDR3 in DNA: TGTGCCAGCAGCTTACAGGGAGGGGAGAACACTGAAGCTTTCTTT.

This clone was recorded only once. The chain combines TRBV6-1 with TRBJ1-2, with unresolved D. The CDR3 runs 14 residues. CDR1 and CDR2 from the germline V gene are MNHNS and SASEGT. Trimming left V 0 bases short and J 4 bases short, with 9 bases between. CDR3: CASSEARGVYGYTF. CDR3 sequence (DNA): TGTGCCAGCAGTGAAGCCCGGGGAGTCTATGGCTACACCTTC.

The DNA for the CDR3 is TGTGCCAGCAGCTTAGGGAATCAGGGAAACACTGAAGCTTTCTTT. This sequence encodes CASSLGNQGNTEAFF. This chain uses TRBV11-2 with TRBJ1-1; possibly TRBD1 for D (5 bases). Per germline, CDR1 SGHAT and CDR2 FQNNGV. The V and J ends lost 1 base and 2 bases respectively, with 11 bases between them. This CDR3 region has 15 residues.

The chain couples TRBV27 to TRBJ2-1, with TRBD1 identical over 11 bases. This CDR3 contains 17 residues. Germline trimming cut 4 bases from V and 9 bases from J; bases unmatched to any gene: 14. Germline CDR1 MNHEY, CDR2 SMNVEV (reference sequence). The CDR3 nucleotides read TGTGCCAGCAGTTCGGACAGGGGGCGCATGGGACCAGGTGAGCAGTTCTTC. Translated, it gives CASSSDRGRMGPGEQFF.

This clone was observed a single time. The CDR3 nucleotides read TGTGCCAGCAGCGTAACCGGGACGCGGGACTACGAGCAGTACTTC. Protein sequence: CASSVTGTRDYEQYF. The gene calls are TRBV11-2 and TRBJ2-7; a weak D match, TRBD2 (6 bases). Germline-derived CDR1 and CDR2 are SGHAT and FQNNGV. V was clipped by 5 bases and J by 3 bases, with 17 bases between them. The length of the CDR3 is 15 residues.

J is TRBJ2-7 and V is TRBV29-1, with 8 bases identical to TRBD2. Per germline, CDR1 SQVTM and CDR2 ANQGSEA. The CDR3 sequence is 12 residues long. The ends lost 7 bases at V and 5 bases at J; junction bases unmatched: 7. This CDR3 is CSASSGSNEQYF. The CDR3 nucleotides are TGCAGCGCTTCGAGCGGGAGTAACGAGCAGTACTTC.